A single sample gave rise to the 13 T cell receptor beta chains below, sequenced in a study of blood T cells in healthy people across ages. The second PCR ran roughly 7 to 11 cycles with a sample-barcoded 5' primer and J-beta primers. TCRdb independently ran MiXCR on the 5' RACE reads; one entry per CDR3 protein. The sample gives hundreds of thousands of distinct CDR3 sequences, roughly 58% of which show up once; over 35% is in the top ten. Specimen: blood. The receptors were gathered from a man aged 55-75 years in good health.

V gene TRBV29-1 combines with J gene TRBJ1-5, with TRBD1 identical over 7 bases. Germline CDR1 reads SQVTM; CDR2 reads ANQGSEA. V shed 6 bases and J 3 bases; nucleotides not matched to a gene: 8. This CDR3 contains 14 residues. The CDR3, as DNA: TGCAGCGTGGCTGGACAGGACCTCAATCAGCCCCAGCATTTT. Its translation is CSVAGQDLNQPQHF.

The rearrangement joins TRBV25-1 to TRBJ2-3; D remains unclear. V was clipped by 1 base and J by 3 bases, with 11 bases between them. Germline CDR1 is MGHDK and CDR2 is SYGVNS. The CDR3 spans 15 residues. The CDR3 here is CASSEWSGQTDTQYF. The CDR3 region has the DNA TGTGCCAGCAGTGAATGGTCGGGTCAGACAGATACGCAGTATTTT.

This clonotype appeared a single time. The CDR3 DNA is TGTGCCAGCAGTTACCGCCACGAGCAGTACTTC. Translated: CASSYRHEQYF. The V call is TRBV6-6, the J call TRBJ2-7, with D uncertain. Trimming removed 2 bases from V and 5 bases from J, with 4 bases in between. The germline V gene has CDR1 MNHNY and CDR2 SVGAGI (reference sequence). This CDR3 region has 11 residues.

This clonotype was counted ten times or more. The chain carries TRBV5-1 and TRBJ2-3; D is perhaps TRBD1 (5 bases). This CDR3 comprises 16 residues. Looked up from germline, CDR1 is SGHRS and CDR2 is YFSETQ. Deletions cut 4 bases from V and 0 bases from J, with 15 bases between. In nucleotides, the CDR3 is TGCGCCAGCAGCCGTGACAGTCCTTCTAGCACAGATACGCAGTATTTT. It yields the protein CASSRDSPSSTDTQYF.

The chain is built from TRBV7-2 and TRBJ2-1; 11 bases map to TRBD2. Trimming took 2 bases from V and 9 from J; bases not matched to a gene: 9. Germline-derived CDR1 and CDR2 are SGHTA and FQGNSA. The CDR3 extends over 16 amino acids. In DNA, the CDR3 is TGTGCCAGCAGCTTAAATCTCCTAGCGGGGGGAGGTGAGCAGTTCTTC. This codes for CASSLNLLAGGGEQFF.

This clonotype was seen once. The V and J genes are TRBV13 and TRBJ2-7; D perhaps matches TRBD2 (6 bases). Per germline, CDR1 PRHDT and CDR2 FYEKMQ (reference sequence). The CDR3 sequence is 17 residues long. V dropped 5 bases and J dropped 7 bases, with 27 bases sitting between them. The CDR3 loop is CASSPGWGSREENEQYF. As DNA, the CDR3 is TGTGCCAGCAGCCCCGGATGGGGGAGCAGGGAGGAAAATGAGCAGTACTTC.

The genes are TRBV7-9 and TRBJ1-6; no definite D call. Germline V CDR1 and CDR2: SEHNR, FQNEAQ (reference sequence). Trimming stripped 4 bases from V and 11 bases from J, with 15 bases between. CDR3 length equals 14 residues. The CDR3 region is CASSYWIDGAPLHF. CDR3 sequence (DNA): TGTGCCAGCAGCTACTGGATCGACGGGGCACCCCTCCACTTT.

This chain links TRBV20-1 with TRBJ2-5, with 7 bases identical to TRBD1. Germline CDR1 DFQATT, CDR2 SNEGSKA (reference sequence). The V segment lost 0 bases and the J segment 4 bases; nucleotides outside the gene matches: 8. The CDR3 sequence is 15 residues long. The CDR3 DNA follows: TGCAGTGCTAGAGATAGTTCAACAGGGGTAGAGACCCAGTACTTC. This translates into CSARDSSTGVETQYF.

The chain has TRBV10-3 and TRBJ2-7, with 9 bases fitting TRBD1. Germline V gene sequence: CDR1 ENHRY, CDR2 SYGVKD. The CDR3 is made up of 16 amino acids. The V and J ends lost 3 bases and 10 bases, in that order; junction bases with no gene match: 16. CDR3 amino acids: CAISDRDRGGANGQYF. CDR3 nucleotides: TGTGCCATCAGTGACCGTGACAGGGGGGGAGCCAACGGCCAGTACTTC.

The chain joins TRBV7-2 to TRBJ2-7; 7 nucleotides align to TRBD1. CDR1 is SGHTA, CDR2 FQGNSA, per germline. The J segment lost 5 bases and the V segment lost 3 bases, leaving 4 bases of the junction unmatched. This CDR3 spans 13 amino acids. CDR3 residues: CASSFQGVHEQYF. CDR3 coding DNA: TGTGCCAGCAGCTTCCAGGGGGTCCACGAGCAGTACTTC.

The chain has TRBV12-5 and TRBJ2-1; 10 bases fit TRBD2. The V and J ends lost 4 bases and 3 bases, in that order; junction bases with no gene match: 3. Germline CDR1 reads LGHNT; CDR2 reads FRNRAP. The length of the CDR3 is 15 residues. CDR3 in amino acids: CASGSGTSVYNEQFF. The DNA for the CDR3 is TGTGCTAGTGGTTCGGGGACTAGCGTCTACAATGAGCAGTTCTTC.

The genes are TRBV9 and TRBJ2-3; no firm D call. The CDR3 has 14 amino acids. Per germline, CDR1 SGDLS and CDR2 YYNGEE. V was cut by 4 bases and J by 1 base, with 10 bases left in between. In DNA form, the CDR3 reads TGTGCCAGCAGCCCCGACGGGCGCACAGATACGCAGTATTTT. This codes for CASSPDGRTDTQYF. Full variable domain (rest looked up from reference TRBV9 and TRBJ2-3): DSGVTQTPKHLITATGQRVTLRCSPRSGDLSVYWYQQSLDQGLQFLIQYYNGEERAKGNILERFSAQQFPDLHSELNLSSLELGDSALYFCASSPDGRTDTQYFGPGTRLTVL.

The V call is TRBV28, the J call TRBJ2-5; D is unclear. Trimming removed 5 bases from V and 1 base from J, with 14 bases in between. This CDR3 is built from 15 residues. CDR1 and CDR2 from the germline V gene are MDHEN and SYDVKM. This chain's CDR3 is CASSPIGATQETQYF. The CDR3 nucleotides read TGTGCCAGCAGTCCCATTGGCGCGACCCAAGAGACCCAGTACTTC.